One and the same sample provided the 5 T cell receptor beta chains below, sequenced in a study of CD8 T cells in Susac syndrome. The RNA input was 0.5 to 1 ug, and it was reverse transcribed with random hexamers. One entry per CDR3 protein, called by TCRdb with MiXCR from the immunoSEQ multiplex PCR reads. The sample has some 120,000 distinct CDR3 sequences; over 90% are singletons. The sequenced sample was CD4+ T cells from PBMCs. The receptors stem from a human donor in good health.

This chain joins TRBV29-1 and TRBJ1-1; D gene unclear. Trimming stripped 1 base from V and 1 base from J, with 10 bases between. The CDR3 length is 14 residues. CDR1 and CDR2 from the germline V gene are SQVTM and ANQGSEA. Here the CDR3 DNA reads TGCAGCGTTGAAGTTCCCGCCAGGAACACTGAAGCTTTCTTT. This translates into CSVEVPARNTEAFF.

J is TRBJ1-4 and V is TRBV20-1, with D tentatively TRBD1 (5 bases). The CDR3 contains 15 residues. Germline CDR1 is DFQATT and CDR2 is SNEGSKA (reference sequence). The V and J ends lost 5 bases and 6 bases respectively, with 19 bases between them. CDR3 region: CSAEVPGLNDEKLFF. DNA for the CDR3: TGCAGTGCTGAGGTACCGGGACTGAACGATGAAAAACTGTTTTTT.

This rearrangement joins TRBV7-7 to TRBJ2-1; possible D gene TRBD1, 6 bases. CDR1 and CDR2 from the germline V gene are SSHAT and FNYEAQ (reference sequence). CDR3 size: 14 residues. V was shortened by 1 base and J by 5 bases, with 9 bases between the two germline ends. The CDR3 DNA reads TGTGCCAGCAGCTTAGGGGGACAAAACAATGAGCAGTTCTTC. This translates into CASSLGGQNNEQFF.

The chain has TRBV29-1 and TRBJ1-2; no clear D gene. Germline V gene lookup returns CDR1 SQVTM and CDR2 ANQGSEA. CDR3 length equals 15 residues. The V end was cut by 2 bases, the J end by 8 bases, with 21 bases between. DNA for the CDR3: TGCAGCGTTGAAACTGTGGCGAGGGAGAACGGAGGCTACACCTTC. Translated, it gives CSVETVARENGGYTF.

This rearrangement joins TRBV12-3 or TRBV12-4 to TRBJ1-4; 9 bases are shared with TRBD1. CDR3 length: 15 residues. V lost 5 bases, J lost 5 bases, and 6 bases stayed unmatched. The CDR3 bases are TGTGCCAGCAGTCCCGGGACAGGGATAAATGAAAAACTGTTTTTT. The encoded protein is CASSPGTGINEKLFF.